The rows below give T cell receptor beta chains drawn from one sample of a study of graft-versus-host responses after intestinal transplantation. The assay was immunoSEQ multiplex PCR, and TCRdb's table has in-frame clones only and misses some. The table includes more than 12,000 clones, more than 30% detected once. Material: alloreactive CD8+ T cells from a mixed lymphocyte reaction culture, obtained before intestinal transplant. These receptors originate from a human patient who received an intestinal transplant. CDR3s include the opening cysteine and the closing phenylalanine or tryptophan. Each record gives: V gene, clone size, J gene, D gene, CDR3 DNA, CDR3 protein. The D gene is left open where the match is weak. Clone size is shown for a subset of rows, as once, few, many or a class of expanded clone.

V gene: TRBV7-6
clone size: NA
J gene: TRBJ2-7
D gene: NA
CDR3 DNA: TGTGCCAGCAGCTTAGAGGGGAACTCCTACGAGCAGTACTTC
CDR3 protein: CASSLEGNSYEQYF

V gene: TRBV5-4
clone size: NA
J gene: TRBJ1-4
D gene: NA
CDR3 DNA: TGTGCCAGCAGCTGGTTCCTATATGAAAAACTGTTTTTT
CDR3 protein: CASSWFLYEKLFF

V gene: TRBV30
clone size: medium-sized
J gene: TRBJ2-3
D gene: TRBD2
CDR3 DNA: TGTGCCTGGAGTACAGGTGCGGGGGTCACAGATACGCAGTATTTT
CDR3 protein: CAWSTGAGVTDTQYF

V gene: TRBV7-7
clone size: NA
J gene: TRBJ2-2
D gene: NA
CDR3 DNA: TGTGCCAGCAGCCCGACCGGACAGAGGAACACCGGGGAGCTGTTTTTT
CDR3 protein: CASSPTGQRNTGELFF

V gene: TRBV2
clone size: NA
J gene: TRBJ2-7
D gene: NA
CDR3 DNA: TGTGCCAGCACTTCCAGCGAGACCTACGAGCAGTACTTC
CDR3 protein: CASTSSETYEQYF

V gene: TRBV4-1
clone size: NA
J gene: TRBJ1-1
D gene: NA
CDR3 DNA: TGCGCCAGCAGCCAGGCTGCGACTAGCACTGAAGCTTTCTTT
CDR3 protein: CASSQAATSTEAFF

V gene: TRBV5-4
clone size: few
J gene: TRBJ2-2
D gene: TRBD1
CDR3 DNA: TGTGCCAGCAGCATGGGGACAGGGAACACCGGGGAGCTGTTTTTT
CDR3 protein: CASSMGTGNTGELFF

V gene: TRBV2
clone size: medium-sized
J gene: TRBJ2-5
D gene: NA
CDR3 DNA: TGTGCCAGCAGTGCTTCTCCAGGGGAGACCCAGTACTTC
CDR3 protein: CASSASPGETQYF

V gene: TRBV4-1
clone size: NA
J gene: TRBJ2-7
D gene: NA
CDR3 DNA: TGTGCCAGCAGCCAAGTCCCCGCCAGTCCCTACGAGCAGTACTTC
CDR3 protein: CASSQVPASPYEQYF

V gene: TRBV27
clone size: NA
J gene: TRBJ2-7
D gene: TRBD2
CDR3 DNA: TGTGCCAGCAGTTGGGGAGGCGGGAGATACGAGCAGTACTTC
CDR3 protein: CASSWGGGRYEQYF

V gene: TRBV27
clone size: NA
J gene: TRBJ2-7
D gene: NA
CDR3 DNA: TGTGCCAGCAGTTTAGAGGGCCCCTACGAGCAGTACTTC
CDR3 protein: CASSLEGPYEQYF

V gene: TRBV7-8
clone size: NA
J gene: TRBJ2-1
D gene: NA
CDR3 DNA: TGTGCCAGCAGCTTATGGCCCAGGGCGGACTACAATGAGCAGTTCTTC
CDR3 protein: CASSLWPRADYNEQFF

V gene: TRBV7-2
clone size: NA
J gene: TRBJ2-5
D gene: NA
CDR3 DNA: TGTGCCAGCACTTGGAGACAAGAGACCCAGTACTTC
CDR3 protein: CASTWRQETQYF

V gene: TRBV6-5
clone size: medium-sized
J gene: TRBJ2-7
D gene: NA
CDR3 DNA: TGTGCCAGCACGGGTCCGATGATTCGCGAGCAGTACTTC
CDR3 protein: CASTGPMIREQYF

V gene: TRBV5-5
clone size: NA
J gene: TRBJ1-1
D gene: TRBD1
CDR3 DNA: TGTGCCAGCAGCTCGAACGGACAGGGCCTGGCTGAAGCTTTCTTT
CDR3 protein: CASSSNGQGLAEAFF

V gene: TRBV19
clone size: NA
J gene: TRBJ1-2
D gene: NA
CDR3 DNA: TGTGCCAGTGACCCAGGGACATCGTATGGCTACACCTTC
CDR3 protein: CASDPGTSYGYTF

V gene: TRBV10-2
clone size: few
J gene: TRBJ2-1
D gene: NA
CDR3 DNA: TGCGCCAGCAGTGAGTCGTATAGTGAGCAGTTCTTC
CDR3 protein: CASSESYSEQFF